The 23 T cell receptor beta chains listed next were all sequenced from one sample in a study of T cell changes during pregnancy in multiple sclerosis. The data were produced by immunoSEQ multiplex PCR, yet TCRdb's version contains in-frame clones alone and is incomplete. The sample yields tens of thousands of clones, around 93% seen once. This material consisted of CD4+ T cells from peripheral blood mononuclear cells, taken after pregnancy. The receptors come from a female donor in good health, enrolled as a control in a pregnancy study.

The V and J genes are TRBV5-4 and TRBJ2-1; 8 nucleotides align to TRBD1. CDR3 size: 14 residues. From germline, CDR1 is SGHNT and CDR2 YYREEE (reference sequence). J was trimmed by 8 bases and V by 4 bases; bases with no gene match: 8. CDR3 in amino acids: CASSPQGASDEQFF. For the CDR3, the DNA is TGTGCCAGCAGCCCCCAGGGGGCGTCAGATGAGCAGTTCTTC.

This rearrangement joins TRBV30 to TRBJ1-4; TRBD1 aligns across 7 bases. Trimming cost V 0 bases and J 8 bases; bases outside gene matches: 3. The CDR3 covers 13 residues. Germline values: CDR1 GTSNPN, CDR2 SVGIG (reference sequence). The CDR3 nucleotides read TGTGCCTGGAGTGTACAGGGGCGCGAAAAACTGTTTTTT. Its translation is CAWSVQGREKLFF.

The V call is TRBV6-4, the J call TRBJ2-1; D not resolved. The CDR3 extends over 14 amino acids. The germline V gene encodes CDR1 MRHNA and CDR2 SNTAGT. V shed 6 bases and J shed 0 bases, with 9 bases lying between them. The DNA for the CDR3 is TGTGCCAGCAGGAAGGAGAGCTCCTACAATGAGCAGTTCTTC. Its protein is CASRKESSYNEQFF.

The V call is TRBV7-2, the J call TRBJ1-5; the match to TRBD1 covers 7 bases. Trimming at V came to 8 bases and at J to 2 bases, leaving 3 bases not matched to a gene. The CDR3 spans 13 residues. Germline lookup yields CDR1 SGHTA and CDR2 FQGNSA. The CDR3 sequence is CASGQGGNQPQHF. The CDR3 coding sequence is TGTGCCAGCGGTCAGGGGGGCAATCAGCCCCAGCATTTT.

This chain connects TRBV10-2 to TRBJ1-5; TRBD1 is a possible D gene (6 bases). V shed 0 bases and J shed 5 bases, with 14 bases lying between them. Per the germline V gene, CDR1 is WSHSY and CDR2 is SAAADI. This CDR3 spans 16 amino acids. CDR3 sequence (DNA): TGCGCCAGCAGTGAGTCGGGGCAGGGGATGGATCAGCCCCAGCATTTT. Protein sequence: CASSESGQGMDQPQHF.

This sequence joins TRBV6-6 and TRBJ1-1; no clear D gene. The CDR3 totals 13 residues. V was shortened by 7 bases and J by 1 base, with 10 bases between the two germline ends. From germline, CDR1 is MNHNY and CDR2 SVGAGI (reference sequence). The CDR3 is CASTHTRNTEAFF. The CDR3 coding sequence is TGTGCCAGCACCCACACTAGGAACACTGAAGCTTTCTTT.

This clone has a handful of counts. The CDR3 region is CASSAYPGQGNNSPLHF. CDR3 coding DNA: TGTGCCAGCAGTGCCTATCCGGGACAGGGGAATAATTCACCCCTCCACTTT. The chain carries TRBV6-1 and TRBJ1-6; 10 nucleotides line up with TRBD1. The V gene end was trimmed by 4 bases and the J gene end by 5 bases; junction bases not matched to a gene: 8. Germline V gene sequence: CDR1 MNHNS, CDR2 SASEGT. The CDR3 spans 17 residues.

This sequence joins TRBV5-1 and TRBJ1-1; 7 bases match TRBD1. The junction had 6 bases not matched to a gene; V was cut back by 4 bases and J by 3 bases. Germline V gene sequence: CDR1 SGHRS, CDR2 YFSETQ. There are 14 residues in the CDR3. The CDR3 DNA reads TGCGCCAGCAGCCGACAGGGAGAGGACACTGAAGCTTTCTTT. This translates into CASSRQGEDTEAFF.

This chain joins TRBV5-1 and TRBJ1-2; D unresolved. Germline lookup yields CDR1 SGHRS and CDR2 YFSETQ. This CDR3 comprises 13 residues. V dropped 0 bases and J dropped 4 bases, with 7 bases sitting between them. The CDR3 DNA reads as TGCGCCAGCAGCTTGGGAGGTGGCTATGGCTACACCTTC. It codes for CASSLGGGYGYTF.

The genes are TRBV18 and TRBJ2-5; 7 nucleotides match TRBD1. V lost 3 bases, J lost 2 bases, and 6 bases stayed unmatched. This CDR3 has 15 amino acids. Germline V CDR1 and CDR2: KGHSH, LQKENI. CDR3 sequence reads: CASSPQQGPQETQYF. Here the CDR3 DNA reads TGTGCCAGCTCACCTCAACAGGGGCCGCAAGAGACCCAGTACTTC.

The chain has TRBV11-2 and TRBJ1-3; D is perhaps TRBD1 (5 bases). CDR1 is SGHAT, CDR2 FQNNGV, per germline. Trimming took off 5 bases at V and 2 bases at J, with 16 bases between the two ends. This CDR3 has 16 residues. CDR3 bases: TGTGCCAGCAGCGCCCATCGGGGGATTACTGGAAACACCATATATTTT. Protein product: CASSAHRGITGNTIYF.

CDR3 DNA sequence: TGTGCCAGCAGCCGACGAGCGGATCCTGGCTACACCTTC. Its translation: CASSRRADPGYTF. The V gene is TRBV2, the J gene TRBJ1-2; D unclear. This CDR3 is built from 13 residues. CDR1 SNHLY and CDR2 FYNNEI come from the germline V gene. The V end was cut by 6 bases, the J end by 7 bases, with 15 bases between.

V and J are TRBV6-5 and TRBJ2-1; 12 bases match TRBD2. Germline values: CDR1 MNHEY, CDR2 SVGAGI. This CDR3 is 15 amino acids long. The ends lost 6 bases at V and 10 bases at J; junction bases unmatched: 10. The CDR3 region has the DNA TGTGCCAGCAGGACCGGGACTAGCGGGCCCCGGGAGCAGTTCTTC. This codes for CASRTGTSGPREQFF.

V and J are TRBV29-1 and TRBJ1-2, with D perhaps TRBD1 (6 bases). The V gene lost 6 bases and the J gene lost 3 bases, with 11 bases spanning the gap. The CDR3 contains 12 residues. CDR1 is SQVTM, CDR2 ANQGSEA, per germline. The CDR3 DNA is TGCAGCGTGGCGACAGGTGACTATGGCTACACCTTC. This codes for CSVATGDYGYTF.

The chain links TRBV28 to TRBJ2-2; D is undetermined. Trimming took 2 bases from V and 0 from J, leaving 7 bases between them. The CDR3 is 15 residues long. Germline assignment: CDR1 MDHEN and CDR2 SYDVKM. In DNA, the CDR3 is TGTGCCAGCAGTTTAGGTAGCTCGAACACCGGGGAGCTGTTTTTT. It specifies CASSLGSSNTGELFF. The full variable domain, in which reference TRBV28 and TRBJ2-2 provide the parts outside the CDR3, is DVKVTQSSRYLVKRTGEKVFLECVQDMDHENMFWYRQDPGLGLRLIYFSYDVKMKEKGDIPEGYSVSREKKERFSLILESASTNQTSMYLCASSLGSSNTGELFFGEGSRLTVL.

V and J are TRBV5-1 and TRBJ2-7; D remains unclear. Germline V gene sequence: CDR1 SGHRS, CDR2 YFSETQ. Trimming removed 0 bases at V and 3 bases at J, with 7 bases between. The CDR3 has 13 residues. The CDR3 DNA is TGCGCCAGCAGCTTGGCGCCGAGCTACGAGCAGTACTTC. It encodes CASSLAPSYEQYF.

This clone showed up just a few times. V usage is TRBV11-2 and J usage is TRBJ1-4; D is unclear. V lost 5 bases and J 0 bases, leaving 7 bases between the germline ends. CDR1 is SGHAT, CDR2 FQNNGV, per germline. CDR3 length: 14 residues. Written as DNA, the CDR3 is TGTGCCAGCAGCACTAGAGCAACTAATGAAAAACTGTTTTTT. It yields the protein CASSTRATNEKLFF.

V is TRBV5-6 and J is TRBJ2-7; 10 bases are shared with TRBD1. CDR3 length: 15 residues. Germline V lookup: CDR1 SGHDT, CDR2 YYEEEE. V lost 2 bases and J lost 2; bases outside the gene matches: 4. Here the CDR3 reads CASSFRDRGPYEQYF. The CDR3 bases are TGTGCCAGCAGCTTCCGGGACAGGGGACCCTACGAGCAGTACTTC.

V gene TRBV16 combines with J gene TRBJ2-7; 9 bases are a match to TRBD1. The CDR3 sequence is 14 residues long. The V gene's germline CDR1 is KGHSY and CDR2 FQNENV. V shed 4 bases and J 3 bases; nucleotides not matched to a gene: 4. Here the CDR3 reads CASSRGTGNYEQYF. CDR3 coding DNA: TGTGCCAGCAGCCGTGGGACAGGGAACTACGAGCAGTACTTC.

The chain combines TRBV4-2 with TRBJ2-3, with a weak D call TRBD2 (7 bases). V was shortened by 4 bases and J by 2 bases, with 19 bases between the two germline ends. This CDR3 has 17 amino acids. In germline, CDR1 is LGHNA, CDR2 YNFKEQ. The CDR3 coding sequence is TGTGCCAGCAGCCCCCTCGTGAACCGGGGGGCCACAGATACGCAGTATTTT. It specifies CASSPLVNRGATDTQYF.

CDR3 bases: TGTGCCAGCAGCGCTACGCCAAACACTGAAGCTTTCTTT. Residues: CASSATPNTEAFF. The chain is built from TRBV6-6 and TRBJ1-1; no clear D. This CDR3 has 13 amino acids. Trimming stripped 6 bases from V and 2 bases from J, with 10 bases between. The germline V gene has CDR1 MNHNY and CDR2 SVGAGI (reference sequence).

The chain recombines TRBV18 with TRBJ2-7; D is possibly TRBD2 (5 bases). In germline, CDR1 is KGHSH, CDR2 LQKENI. This CDR3 has 12 amino acids. Trimming stripped 2 bases from V and 5 bases from J, with 7 bases between. CDR3 sequence reads: CASSPAGDEQYF. Here the CDR3 DNA reads TGTGCCAGCTCACCAGCCGGGGACGAGCAGTACTTC.

The chain links TRBV18 to TRBJ1-1; 9 positions agree with TRBD1. The junction had 19 bases not matched to a gene; V was cut back by 6 bases and J by 5 bases. The CDR3 is 18 residues long. CDR1 is KGHSH, CDR2 LQKENI, per germline. As DNA, the CDR3 is TGTGCCAGCTCCCCCAATTCGTTAAAACCCGGGACAGGGACTGAAGCTTTCTTT. It encodes CASSPNSLKPGTGTEAFF.